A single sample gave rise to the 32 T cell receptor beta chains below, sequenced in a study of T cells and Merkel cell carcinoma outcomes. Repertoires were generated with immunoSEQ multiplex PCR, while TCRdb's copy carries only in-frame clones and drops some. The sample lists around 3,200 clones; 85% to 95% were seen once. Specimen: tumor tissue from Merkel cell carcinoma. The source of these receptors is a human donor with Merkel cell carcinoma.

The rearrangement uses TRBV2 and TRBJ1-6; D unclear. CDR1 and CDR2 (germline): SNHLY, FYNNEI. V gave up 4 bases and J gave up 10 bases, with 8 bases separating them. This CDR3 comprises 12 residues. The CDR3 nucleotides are TGTGCCAGCAGTGCCCCTGAGTCACCCCTCCACTTT. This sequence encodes CASSAPESPLHF.

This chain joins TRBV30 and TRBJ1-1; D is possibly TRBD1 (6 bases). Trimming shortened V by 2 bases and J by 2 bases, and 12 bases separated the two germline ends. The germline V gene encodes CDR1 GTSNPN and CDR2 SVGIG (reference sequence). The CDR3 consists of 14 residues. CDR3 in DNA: TGTGCCTGGAGTTTGGGGACAACAAACACTGAAGCTTTCTTT. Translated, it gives CAWSLGTTNTEAFF.

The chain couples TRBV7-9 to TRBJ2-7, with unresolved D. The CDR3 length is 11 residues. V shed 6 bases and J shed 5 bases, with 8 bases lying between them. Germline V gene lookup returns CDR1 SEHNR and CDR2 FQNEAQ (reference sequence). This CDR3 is CASRRLNEQYF. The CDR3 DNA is TGTGCCAGCAGACGCCTCAACGAGCAGTACTTC.

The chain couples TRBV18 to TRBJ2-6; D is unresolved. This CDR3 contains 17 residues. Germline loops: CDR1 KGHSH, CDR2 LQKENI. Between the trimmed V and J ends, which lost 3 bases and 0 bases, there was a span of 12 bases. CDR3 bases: TGTGCCAGCTCACCCGAGGTCTTCTCCTCTGGGGCCAACGTCCTGACTTTC. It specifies CASSPEVFSSGANVLTF.

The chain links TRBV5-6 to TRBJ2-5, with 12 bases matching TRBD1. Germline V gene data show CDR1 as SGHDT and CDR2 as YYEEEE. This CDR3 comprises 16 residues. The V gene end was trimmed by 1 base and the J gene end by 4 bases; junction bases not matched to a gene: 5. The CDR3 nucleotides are TGTGCCAGCAGCTTGATGGGACAGGGGGCGAGAGAGACCCAGTACTTC. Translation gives CASSLMGQGARETQYF.

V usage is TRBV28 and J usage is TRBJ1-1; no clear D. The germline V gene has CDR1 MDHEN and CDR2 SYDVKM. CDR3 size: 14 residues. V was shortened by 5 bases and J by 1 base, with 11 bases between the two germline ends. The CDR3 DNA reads TGTGCCAGCAGTGAGTCGTTGAGGAACACTGAAGCTTTCTTT. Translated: CASSESLRNTEAFF. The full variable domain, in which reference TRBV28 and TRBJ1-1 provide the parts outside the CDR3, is DVKVTQSSRYLVKRTGEKVFLECVQDMDHENMFWYRQDPGLGLRLIYFSYDVKMKEKGDIPEGYSVSREKKERFSLILESASTNQTSMYLCASSESLRNTEAFFGQGTRLTVV.

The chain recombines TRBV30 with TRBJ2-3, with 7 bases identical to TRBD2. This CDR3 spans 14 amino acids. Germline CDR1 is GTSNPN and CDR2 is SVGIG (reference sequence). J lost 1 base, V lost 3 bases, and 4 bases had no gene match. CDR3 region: CAWRATSRTDTQYF. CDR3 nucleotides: TGTGCCTGGAGAGCGACTAGCCGCACAGATACGCAGTATTTT.

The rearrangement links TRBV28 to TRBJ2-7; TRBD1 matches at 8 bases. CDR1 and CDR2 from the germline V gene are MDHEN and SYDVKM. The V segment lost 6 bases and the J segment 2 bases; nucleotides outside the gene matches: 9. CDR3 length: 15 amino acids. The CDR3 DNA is TGTGCCAGCAGGGGGTCAGGGGGCGGTACCTACGAGCAGTACTTC. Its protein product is CASRGSGGGTYEQYF.

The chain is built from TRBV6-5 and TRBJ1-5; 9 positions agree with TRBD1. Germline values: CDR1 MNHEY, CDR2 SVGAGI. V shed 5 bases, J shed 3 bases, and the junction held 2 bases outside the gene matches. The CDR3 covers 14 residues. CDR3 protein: CASSGTGNNQPQHF. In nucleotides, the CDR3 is TGTGCCAGCAGTGGGACAGGGAACAATCAGCCCCAGCATTTT.

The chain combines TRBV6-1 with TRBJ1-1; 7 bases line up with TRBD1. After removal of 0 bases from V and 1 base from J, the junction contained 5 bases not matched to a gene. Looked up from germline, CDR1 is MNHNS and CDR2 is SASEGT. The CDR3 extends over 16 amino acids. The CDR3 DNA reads TGTGCCAGCAGTGAAGCAAGGGGGCGTGGGAACACTGAAGCTTTCTTT. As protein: CASSEARGRGNTEAFF.

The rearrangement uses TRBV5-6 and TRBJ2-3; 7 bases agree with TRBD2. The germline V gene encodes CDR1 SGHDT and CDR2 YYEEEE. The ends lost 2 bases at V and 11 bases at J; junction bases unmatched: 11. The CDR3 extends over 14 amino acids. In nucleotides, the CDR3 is TGTGCCAGCAGCTTCACCGCTAGCGGCGCTATGCAGTATTTT. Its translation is CASSFTASGAMQYF.

In DNA form, the CDR3 reads TGTGCCAGCAGTGCGACCGACCCAAATCAGCCCCAGCATTTT. Protein sequence: CASSATDPNQPQHF. V usage is TRBV2 and J usage is TRBJ1-5; D unclear. Trimming shortened V by 4 bases and J by 4 bases, and 11 bases separated the two germline ends. Germline V gives CDR1 SNHLY, CDR2 FYNNEI. CDR3 size: 14 residues.

DNA for the CDR3: TGTGCCAGCAGTGGACAGGCTAATCACAACTATGGCTACACCTTC. Translated, it gives CASSGQANHNYGYTF. The chain recombines TRBV5-6 with TRBJ1-2; TRBD1 agrees at 7 bases. This CDR3 contains 15 residues. Germline trimming cut 5 bases from V and 2 bases from J; bases unmatched to any gene: 9. Germline V CDR1 and CDR2: SGHDT, YYEEEE. The entire variable domain, with the rest obtained from reference TRBV5-6 and TRBJ1-2, is as follows: DAGVTQSPTHLIKTRGQQVTLRCSPKSGHDTVSWYQQALGQGPQFIFQYYEEEERQRGNFPDRFSGHQFPNYSSELNVNALLLGDSALYLCASSGQANHNYGYTFGSGTRLTVV.

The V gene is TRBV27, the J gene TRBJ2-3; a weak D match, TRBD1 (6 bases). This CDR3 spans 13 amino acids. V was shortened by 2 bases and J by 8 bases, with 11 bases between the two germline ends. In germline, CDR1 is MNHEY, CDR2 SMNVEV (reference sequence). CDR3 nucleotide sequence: TGTGCCAGCAGTTTAAACCAGGGGTTTACGCAGTATTTT. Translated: CASSLNQGFTQYF.

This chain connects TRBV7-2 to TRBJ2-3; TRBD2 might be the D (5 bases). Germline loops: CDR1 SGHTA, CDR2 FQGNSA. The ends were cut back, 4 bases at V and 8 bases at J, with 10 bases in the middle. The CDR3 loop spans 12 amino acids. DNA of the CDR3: TGTGCCAGCAGCTATGTTCGGGGTACGCAGTATTTT. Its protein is CASSYVRGTQYF.

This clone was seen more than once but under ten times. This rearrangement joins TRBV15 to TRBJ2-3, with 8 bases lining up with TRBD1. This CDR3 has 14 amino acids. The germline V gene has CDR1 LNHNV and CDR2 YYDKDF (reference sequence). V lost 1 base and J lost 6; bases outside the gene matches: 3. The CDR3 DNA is TGTGCCACCAGCAGAGGACAGGGGTTGGATACGCAGTATTTT. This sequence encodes CATSRGQGLDTQYF.

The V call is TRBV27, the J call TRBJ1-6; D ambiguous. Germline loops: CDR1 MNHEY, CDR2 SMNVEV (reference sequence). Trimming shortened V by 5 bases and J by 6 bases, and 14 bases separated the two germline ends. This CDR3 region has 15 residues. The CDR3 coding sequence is TGTGCCAGCAGTCAAACGGAATCTATTAATTCACCCCTCCACTTT. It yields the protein CASSQTESINSPLHF.

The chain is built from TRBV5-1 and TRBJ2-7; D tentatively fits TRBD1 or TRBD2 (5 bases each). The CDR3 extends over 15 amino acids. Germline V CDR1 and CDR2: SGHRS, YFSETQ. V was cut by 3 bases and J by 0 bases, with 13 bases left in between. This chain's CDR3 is CASSSGTQSSYEQYF. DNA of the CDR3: TGCGCCAGCAGCTCCGGGACCCAAAGCTCCTACGAGCAGTACTTC. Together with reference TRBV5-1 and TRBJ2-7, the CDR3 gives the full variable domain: KAGVTQTPRYLIKTRGQQVTLSCSPISGHRSVSWYQQTPGQGLQFLFEYFSETQRNKGNFPGRFSGRQFSNSRSEMNVSTLELGDSALYLCASSSGTQSSYEQYFGPGTRLTVT.

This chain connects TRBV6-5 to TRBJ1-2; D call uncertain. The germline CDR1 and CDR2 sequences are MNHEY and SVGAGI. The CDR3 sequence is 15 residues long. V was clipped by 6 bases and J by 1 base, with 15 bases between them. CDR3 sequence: CASSPRRSLNYGYTF. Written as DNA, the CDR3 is TGTGCCAGCAGCCCCCGAAGGTCACTTAACTATGGCTACACCTTC.

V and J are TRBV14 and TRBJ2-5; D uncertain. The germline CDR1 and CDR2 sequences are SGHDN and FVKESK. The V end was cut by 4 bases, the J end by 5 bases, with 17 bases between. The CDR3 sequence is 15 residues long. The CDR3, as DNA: TGTGCCAGCAGCCCCCAGGTTTCCTTCTCTGAGACCCAGTACTTC. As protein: CASSPQVSFSETQYF. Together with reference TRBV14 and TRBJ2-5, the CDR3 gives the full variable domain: EAGVTQFPSHSVIEKGQTVTLRCDPISGHDNLYWYRRVMGKEIKFLLHFVKESKQDESGMPNNRFLAERTGGTYSTLKVQPAELEDSGVYFCASSPQVSFSETQYFGPGTRLLVL.

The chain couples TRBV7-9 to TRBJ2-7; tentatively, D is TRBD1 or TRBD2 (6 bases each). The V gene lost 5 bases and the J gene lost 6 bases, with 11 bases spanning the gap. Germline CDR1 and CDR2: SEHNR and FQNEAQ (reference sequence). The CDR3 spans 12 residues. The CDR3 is CASSRGGTEQYF. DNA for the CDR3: TGTGCCAGCAGCCGAGGGGGGACCGAGCAGTACTTC.

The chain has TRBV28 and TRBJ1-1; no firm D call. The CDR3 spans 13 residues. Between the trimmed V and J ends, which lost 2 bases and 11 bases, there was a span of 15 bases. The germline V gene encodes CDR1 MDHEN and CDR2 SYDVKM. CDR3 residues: CASSLIRTVEAFF. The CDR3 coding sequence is TGTGCCAGCAGTTTAATACGGACCGTTGAGGCTTTCTTT.

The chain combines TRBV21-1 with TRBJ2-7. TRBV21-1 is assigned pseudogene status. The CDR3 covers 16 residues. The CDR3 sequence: CASSLLLLHVLDEQYF. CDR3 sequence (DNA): TGTGCCAGCAGCTTGCTTTTGCTACACGTGTTAGACGAGCAGTACTTC.

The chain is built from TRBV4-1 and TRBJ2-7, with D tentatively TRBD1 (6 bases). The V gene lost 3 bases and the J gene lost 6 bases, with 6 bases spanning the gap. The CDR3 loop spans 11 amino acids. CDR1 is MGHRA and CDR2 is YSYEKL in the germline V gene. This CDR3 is CASSQGAEQYF. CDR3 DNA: TGCGCCAGCAGCCAGGGGGCCGAGCAGTACTTC.

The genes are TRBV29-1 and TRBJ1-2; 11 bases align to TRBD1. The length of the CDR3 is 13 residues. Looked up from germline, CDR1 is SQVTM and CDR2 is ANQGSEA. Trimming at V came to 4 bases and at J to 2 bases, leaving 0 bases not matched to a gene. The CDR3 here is CSVGTGGNYGYTF. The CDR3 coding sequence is TGCAGCGTTGGGACAGGGGGCAACTATGGCTACACCTTC.

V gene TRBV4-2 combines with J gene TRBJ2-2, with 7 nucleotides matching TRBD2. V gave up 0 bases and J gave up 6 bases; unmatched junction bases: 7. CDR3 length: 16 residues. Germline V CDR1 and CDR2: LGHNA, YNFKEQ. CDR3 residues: CASSQDPGGRSGELFF. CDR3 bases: TGTGCCAGCAGCCAAGATCCGGGAGGACGATCCGGGGAGCTGTTTTTT.

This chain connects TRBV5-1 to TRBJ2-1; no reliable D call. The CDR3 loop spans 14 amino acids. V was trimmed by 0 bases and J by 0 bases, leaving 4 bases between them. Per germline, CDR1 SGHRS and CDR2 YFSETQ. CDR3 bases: TGCGCCAGCAGCTTGGTGGCCTCCTACAATGAGCAGTTCTTC. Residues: CASSLVASYNEQFF.

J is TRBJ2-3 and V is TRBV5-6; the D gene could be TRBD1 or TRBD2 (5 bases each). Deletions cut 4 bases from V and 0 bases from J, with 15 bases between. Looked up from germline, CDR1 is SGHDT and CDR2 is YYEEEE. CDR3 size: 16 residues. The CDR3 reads CASSRDRQASTDTQYF. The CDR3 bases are TGTGCCAGCAGCCGGGACCGTCAGGCGAGCACAGATACGCAGTATTTT.

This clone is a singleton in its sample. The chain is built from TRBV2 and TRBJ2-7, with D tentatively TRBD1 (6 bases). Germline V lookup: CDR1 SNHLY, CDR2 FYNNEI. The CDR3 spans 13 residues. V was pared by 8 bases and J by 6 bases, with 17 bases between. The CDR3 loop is CASWDTAAFEQYF. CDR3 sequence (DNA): TGTGCCAGCTGGGACACGGCCGCCTTCGAGCAGTACTTC.

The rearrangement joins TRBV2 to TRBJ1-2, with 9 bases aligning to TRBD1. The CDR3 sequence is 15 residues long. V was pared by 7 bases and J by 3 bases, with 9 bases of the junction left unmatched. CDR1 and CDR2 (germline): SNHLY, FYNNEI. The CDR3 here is CASTVGQGSYYGYTF. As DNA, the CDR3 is TGTGCCAGCACCGTCGGACAGGGGTCTTACTATGGCTACACCTTC.

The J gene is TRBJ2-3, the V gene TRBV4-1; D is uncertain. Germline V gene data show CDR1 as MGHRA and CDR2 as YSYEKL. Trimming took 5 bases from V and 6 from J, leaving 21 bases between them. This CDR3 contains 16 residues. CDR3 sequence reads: CASSTTILPLEDTQYF. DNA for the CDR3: TGCGCCAGCAGCACCACGATTCTACCACTTGAGGATACGCAGTATTTT.

The chain's CDR3 is CASSLGDSYEQYF. In nucleotides, the CDR3 is TGTGCCAGCTCACTAGGGGACAGCTACGAGCAGTACTTC. The chain combines TRBV18 with TRBJ2-7; TRBD1 aligns across 7 bases. The trim removed 4 bases at V and 3 bases at J, leaving 3 bases unmatched. In germline, CDR1 is KGHSH, CDR2 LQKENI. This CDR3 has 13 residues.